These 9 T cell receptor beta chains share one sample of origin, sequenced in a study of blood T cell repertoires in COVID-19. Sequencing was performed with immunoSEQ multiplex PCR; in TCRdb, only in-frame clones are kept and a portion is missing. The profile shows some 290,000 clones, roughly 79% of them singletons. The sequenced sample consisted of peripheral blood. The receptor set was obtained from an older woman with active or convalescent COVID-19.

This rearrangement joins TRBV30 to TRBJ1-1; 8 bases are a match to TRBD1. This CDR3 contains 10 residues. The V gene's germline CDR1 is GTSNPN and CDR2 SVGIG (reference sequence). With 5 bases clipped from V and 8 bases from J, the junction kept 1 base outside the gene matches. The CDR3 coding sequence is TGTGCCTGGGACAGGGGAGAAGCTTTCTTT. It codes for CAWDRGEAFF. Filled out from reference TRBV30 and TRBJ1-1, the complete variable domain reads SQTIHQWPATLVQPVGSPLSLECTVEGTSNPNLYWYRQAAGRGLQLLFYSVGIGQISSEVPQNLSASRPQDRQFILSSKKLLLSDSGFYLCAWDRGEAFFGQGTRLTVV.

CDR3 protein: CASSLSVGTGAYEQYF. Written as DNA, the CDR3 is TGTGCCAGCAGTTTATCGGTTGGGACAGGGGCCTACGAGCAGTACTTC. The chain is built from TRBV27 and TRBJ2-7; TRBD1 agrees at 10 bases. V was pared by 0 bases and J by 2 bases, with 4 bases of the junction left unmatched. Germline CDR1 and CDR2: MNHEY and SMNVEV (reference sequence). CDR3 length: 16 residues.

The chain combines TRBV7-2 with TRBJ1-1; 7 bases align to TRBD1. The CDR3 sequence is 13 residues long. Looked up from germline, CDR1 is SGHTA and CDR2 is FQGNSA. The V and J ends lost 5 bases and 7 bases, in that order; junction bases with no gene match: 7. The CDR3 sequence is CASSPLDRSEAFF. Written as DNA, the CDR3 is TGTGCCAGCAGCCCATTGGACAGGAGTGAAGCTTTCTTT.

The chain links TRBV5-6 to TRBJ2-5, with 12 nucleotides matching TRBD2. V was pared by 1 base and J by 6 bases, with 10 bases of the junction left unmatched. Per germline, CDR1 SGHDT and CDR2 YYEEEE. The length of the CDR3 is 17 residues. CDR3: CASSLRPGLAGGKTQYF. CDR3 nucleotide sequence: TGTGCCAGCAGCTTGCGTCCGGGTCTAGCGGGGGGGAAGACCCAGTACTTC.

V gene TRBV5-5 combines with J gene TRBJ1-3; perhaps TRBD1 as D (5 bases). This CDR3 region has 15 residues. From germline, CDR1 is SGHKS and CDR2 YYEKEE (reference sequence). The V and J ends lost 4 bases and 0 bases respectively, with 11 bases between them. CDR3 protein: CASSPLGLSGNTIYF. The CDR3 nucleotides read TGTGCCAGCAGCCCGCTGGGACTCTCTGGAAACACCATATATTTT.

The chain is built from TRBV7-9 and TRBJ2-5, with 14 bases aligning to TRBD2. The CDR3 has 18 amino acids. V trimming: 4 bases; J trimming: 5 bases; junction bases outside the gene matches: 12. The germline V gene encodes CDR1 SEHNR and CDR2 FQNEAQ (reference sequence). The DNA of the CDR3 is TGTGCCAGCAGCTCAGTTACCCCGGGACTAGCGGGGGATGAGACCCAGTACTTC. This gives the protein CASSSVTPGLAGDETQYF.

This clone was seen a handful of times. The chain uses TRBV6-5 and TRBJ1-4; 9 nucleotides agree with TRBD1. With V trimmed by 6 bases and J by 8 bases, 7 bases remained unmatched. CDR3 length: 14 amino acids. Germline V gene data show CDR1 as MNHEY and CDR2 as SVGAGI. For the CDR3, the DNA is TGTGCCAGCAGGACAGGGGGGGCTCGGGAAAAACTGTTTTTT. The encoded protein is CASRTGGAREKLFF.

The chain combines TRBV10-3 with TRBJ2-7, with a possible D match to TRBD2 (6 bases). Deletions cut 7 bases from V and 0 bases from J, with 13 bases between. Per the germline V gene, CDR1 is ENHRY and CDR2 is SYGVKD. The CDR3 totals 14 residues. In nucleotides, the CDR3 is TGTGCCATCAACACCGGGACTTACTCCTACGAGCAGTACTTC. Translating it yields CAINTGTYSYEQYF.

This clone appeared once. Here the CDR3 DNA reads TGTGCCAGCAGTCCGGGGACTAGCCTAACGCAGTATTTT. Amino acid sequence: CASSPGTSLTQYF. The rearrangement uses TRBV27 and TRBJ2-3; TRBD2 aligns across 9 bases. Germline values: CDR1 MNHEY, CDR2 SMNVEV (reference sequence). V trimming: 5 bases; J trimming: 9 bases; junction bases outside the gene matches: 6. This CDR3 is built from 13 residues.